This T cell receptor beta chain was identified during a study of T cells in narcolepsy. Study results and caveats: Reportedly, autoreactive clonotypes were serially detected in patients' blood but not controls'. No autoreactive T cell clone sequences appeared in some memory CD4+ repertoires.

With respect to this clone: Its antigen is as yet unknown.

Trimming stripped 8 bases from V and 1 base from J, with 15 bases between. Germline V gene lookup returns CDR1 SGHTA and CDR2 FQGNSA. This CDR3 has 16 amino acids. Assay: immunoSEQ multiplex PCR; the TCRdb copy retains only in-frame clones and omits some. The sample records about 35,000 clones, approximately 84% being singletons. The J gene is TRBJ2-6, the V gene TRBV7-2; maybe TRBD1 (5 bases). Sequenced sample: memory (CD45RA-) CD4+ T cells from blood. The TCR was taken from a human donor in good health. CDR3 nucleotide sequence: TGTGCCAGCCGCTCAGGGTCACCGTCTGGGGCCAACGTCCTGACTTTC. Amino acid sequence: CASRSGSPSGANVLTF.